Sequencing of this T cell receptor beta chain was carried out in a study of cytomegalovirus exposure and HLA in healthy donors. The overall study: In an earlier analysis, approximately 120 million unique TCR beta sequences were found from 150 million to 200 million T cells. General study results and limits: The study labeled fewer than 200 TCR beta chains cytomegalovirus-associated. A later analysis showed TCR association rates differing by HLA locus, peaking at DRB1 and lowest at HLA-C.

Turning to this clone: Its antigen is currently unknown.

In the PCR, 60 Vbeta and 13 Jbeta primers were used. Profiling relied on immunoSEQ multiplex PCR, and the TCRdb table lists in-frame clones only, not all of them. The table lists about 210,000 clones, about 80% of them singletons. The CDR3 is 12 residues long. Germline CDR1 reads SGDLS; CDR2 reads YYNGEE. V was pared by 3 bases and J by 6 bases, with 8 bases between. The V and J genes are TRBV9 and TRBJ2-3; D remains unclear. Sequences were obtained from PBMCs. The clonotype was recovered from a woman between 50 and 59 years old in good health and CMV-seropositive. The CDR3 is CASSEFRDTQYF. CDR3 bases: TGTGCCAGCAGCGAATTCAGGGATACGCAGTATTTT.